The source of this TCR beta chain is a study of T cell responses to AZD1222 COVID-19 vaccine. The study's findings and limits: At baseline, just a handful of AZD1222 recipients tested seropositive. No day 14 peak samples; only post-peak repertoires were characterized. White British people made up most donors, females outnumbered males, and clonal diversity was possibly underestimated.

Note on this clone: Antigen: not known.

The repertoire was sequenced with immunoSEQ multiplex PCR; TCRdb's copy has only in-frame clones and lacks some. The data contain about 150,000 clones, 85% to 95% of them singletons. CDR1 is LNHDA and CDR2 is SQIVND in the germline V gene (reference sequence). The CDR3 loop spans 15 amino acids. V was trimmed by 7 bases and J by 5 bases, leaving 18 bases between them. The sequence was obtained from an adult in good health. Sequenced here: peripheral blood, sampled on day 0 of AZD1222 vaccination. The V and J genes are TRBV19 and TRBJ1-5; D might be TRBD1 (6 bases). CDR3 nucleotide sequence: TGTGCCAGTACCGGACGACAGGCTGGTGATCAGCCCCAGCATTTT. Its protein is CASTGRQAGDQPQHF. Together with reference TRBV19 and TRBJ1-5, the CDR3 gives the full variable domain: DGGITQSPKYLFRKEGQNVTLSCEQNLNHDAMYWYRQDPGQGLRLIYYSQIVNDFQKGDIAEGYSVSREKKESFPLTVTSAQKNPTAFYLCASTGRQAGDQPQHFGDGTRLSIL.